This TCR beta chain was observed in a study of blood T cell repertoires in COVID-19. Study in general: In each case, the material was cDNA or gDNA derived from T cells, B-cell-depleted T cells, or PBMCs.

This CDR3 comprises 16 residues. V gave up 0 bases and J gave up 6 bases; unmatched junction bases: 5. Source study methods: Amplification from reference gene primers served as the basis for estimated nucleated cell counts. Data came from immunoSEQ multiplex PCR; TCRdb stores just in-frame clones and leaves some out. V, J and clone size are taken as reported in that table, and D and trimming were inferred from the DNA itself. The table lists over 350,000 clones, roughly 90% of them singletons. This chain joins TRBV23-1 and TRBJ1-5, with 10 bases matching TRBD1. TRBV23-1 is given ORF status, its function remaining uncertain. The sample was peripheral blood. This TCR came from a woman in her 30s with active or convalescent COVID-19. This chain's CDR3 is CASSQSSGQGFQPQHF. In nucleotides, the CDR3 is TGCGCCAGCAGTCAATCGTCGGGACAGGGGTTTCAGCCCCAGCATTTT.